This TCR beta chain comes out of a study of shared clonotypes between healthy human individuals. The study, taken as a whole, reports: Some naive CD4 clonotypes, around 5%, turned up in common across several donors.

Points on this clone: Its cognate antigen is unknown.

V was trimmed by 4 bases and J by 2 bases, leaving 18 bases between them. CDR3 size: 16 residues. Germline values: CDR1 MRHNA, CDR2 SNTAGT. The table came from immunoSEQ multiplex PCR; TCRdb's copy has only in-frame clones and leaves some out. The sample has 900,000 to 1,200,000 clones, around 78% seen once; the top ten hold around 0.61%. The material sequenced was memory CD4+ T cells from PBMCs. The subset here: CD45RA-negative fraction. The chain employs TRBV6-4 and TRBJ2-7, with D perhaps being TRBD1 or TRBD2 (6 bases each). The receptor was derived from a man aged 18 to 29 in good health. Some clones in this sample may be carry-over from other donors' samples. For the CDR3, the DNA is TGTGCCAGCAGTGGCCTGGGGGGCCCGGGACCCTACGAGCAGTACTTC. This gives the protein CASSGLGGPGPYEQYF.